This paragraph covers one T cell receptor beta chain sequence. These data belong to a study of blood T cell repertoires in COVID-19. On the study more broadly: Samples taken during acute and convalescent COVID-19 were collected in the United States, Italy and Spain.

The CDR3 sequence is 14 residues long. The germline CDR1 and CDR2 sequences are SGHAT and FQNNGV. V was clipped by 1 base and J by 5 bases, with 10 bases between them. Authors' data handling: Amplified reference gene primers provided the basis for estimating nucleated cell counts. Measured with immunoSEQ multiplex PCR; TCRdb has only the in-frame clones, and not every one. V and J calls and clone size are as listed in that table; D and trimming were resolved from the DNA. The sample shows hundreds of thousands of clones, around nine tenths of them seen only once. This clonotype was sampled from a woman aged 25 to 39 with COVID-19, enrolled during active disease. The material sequenced was peripheral blood. The chain links TRBV11-2 to TRBJ2-3, with D maybe TRBD2 (7 bases). DNA for the CDR3: TGTGCCAGCAGCTTAGGGGGGGGCAGAGATACGCAGTATTTT. It translates to CASSLGGGRDTQYF.